These 10 T cell receptor beta chains share one sample of origin, sequenced in a study of CD8+CD57+ T cells in acquired aplastic anemia (dated by TCRdb to the late 2010s). TCRdb names Illumina HiSeq 2000 as the instrument used. Genomic DNA served as template for TCR beta VDJ combination and CDR3 sequence profiling. In-frame beta chains were kept once TCRdb had trimmed the public reads at Q25 with fastp and called clones with MiXCR. Identical CDR3 protein sequences are pooled into one entry, listed with their most common genes and DNA. The sample data list fewer than 200,000 distinct CDR3 sequences, and under 50% of these were observed just once. The ten largest clonotypes hold about 1.7% of the sample. The patients picked for sequencing were ones in whom flow cytometry had shown an expansion of CD8+CD57+ cells. Sequenced input: sorted CD4+, CD8+, or CD8+CD57+ T cells (not recorded which) from PBMCs. Receptor source: a human donor with aplastic anemia.

This chain uses TRBV6-5 with TRBJ1-2; no reliable D call. V was trimmed by 0 bases and J by 2 bases, leaving 7 bases between them. Germline CDR1 reads MNHEY; CDR2 reads SVGAGI. The CDR3 loop spans 14 amino acids. This CDR3 reads CASSYSGPNYGYTF. The CDR3 DNA follows: TGTGCCAGCAGTTACTCTGGACCGAACTATGGCTACACCTTC.

Worth noting for this clonotype: This CDR3 is missing its conserved last phenylalanine or tryptophan, likely due to a read error. The chain carries TRBV29-1 and TRBJ2-7, with 8 positions matching TRBD2. The J segment lost 3 bases and the V segment lost 6 bases, leaving 4 bases of the junction unmatched. CDR3 size: 12 residues. Germline lookup yields CDR1 SQVTM and CDR2 ANQGSEA. CDR3 coding DNA: TGCAGCGTAGCGGGAGCGAGCTACGAGCAGTACCTC. This sequence encodes CSVAGASYEQYL.

Details on this clonotype: A much larger clone lies a single base off, so this may be a read error. The rearrangement links TRBV2 to TRBJ1-2; the match to TRBD1 covers 8 bases. Losses at the gene ends were 3 bases for V and 10 bases for J; bases not matched to a gene: 4. This CDR3 is 12 amino acids long. Per the germline V gene, CDR1 is SNHLY and CDR2 is FYNNEI. In nucleotides, the CDR3 is TGTGCCAGCAGTGACCCCCAGGGGGCCTACACCTTC. It yields the protein CASSDPQGAYTF.

The genes are TRBV7-2 and TRBJ2-7, with TRBD2 identical over 12 bases. CDR1 is SGHTA and CDR2 is FQGNSA in the germline V gene. The CDR3 is made up of 15 amino acids. Trimming took 3 bases from V and 5 from J; bases not matched to a gene: 5. The DNA of the CDR3 is TGTGCCAGCAGCTTGAGGACTAGCGGGACCAACGAGCAGTACTTC. This encodes CASSLRTSGTNEQYF. Full variable domain (outside the CDR3, taken from reference TRBV7-2 and TRBJ2-7): GAGVSQSPSNKVTEKGKDVELRCDPISGHTALYWYRQSLGQGLEFLIYFQGNSAPDKSGLPSDRFSAERTGGSVSTLTIQRTQQEDSAVYLCASSLRTSGTNEQYFGPGTRLTVT.

A word on this clonotype: It may be a read error: a sequence one base away is much more abundant. The genes are TRBV4-1 and TRBJ1-5; 9 positions agree with TRBD1. Germline-derived CDR1 and CDR2 are MGHRA and YSYEKL. The CDR3 is 17 residues long. CDR3 in DNA: TGCGCCAGCAGCCTCAGGGACAGGGAATATAGCAATCAGCCCCGGCATTTT. This encodes CASSLRDREYSNQPRHF.

This rearrangement joins TRBV5-1 to TRBJ2-1; a weak D match, TRBD2 (5 bases). CDR1 and CDR2 from the germline V gene are SGHRS and YFSETQ. V shed 1 base and J shed 7 bases, with 21 bases lying between them. The CDR3 consists of 17 residues. As DNA, the CDR3 is TGCGCCAGCAGCTTGCGTTTGAGGCTGGACCGCGGGAATGAGCAGTTCTTC. Residues: CASSLRLRLDRGNEQFF.

There are a few counts of this clonotype. The chain joins TRBV20-1 to TRBJ1-2; D is uncertain. The CDR3 consists of 13 residues. The germline V gene has CDR1 DFQATT and CDR2 SNEGSKA (reference sequence). Trimming took off 2 bases at V and 3 bases at J, with 10 bases between the two ends. DNA for the CDR3: TGCAGTGCTAGATCCGGGAGAGACTATGGCTACACCTTC. This encodes CSARSGRDYGYTF.

A few counts support this clonotype. This may stem from a read error, because a much larger clone lies one nucleotide away. The V and J genes are TRBV4-2 and TRBJ2-3; 12 nucleotides agree with TRBD1. CDR3 length equals 16 residues. CDR1 is LGHNA and CDR2 is YNFKEQ in the germline V gene. The CDR3 region is CASTPVGTGGTGTQYF. The CDR3 nucleotides read TGTGCCAGCACCCCGGTGGGGACAGGGGGCACAGGTACGCAGTATTTT.

This clonotype was seen many times. V and J are TRBV6-1 and TRBJ2-7; tentatively, D is TRBD1 or TRBD2 (5 bases each). V gave up 5 bases and J gave up 0 bases, with 20 bases separating them. Germline V gene data show CDR1 as MNHNS and CDR2 as SASEGT. There are 17 residues in the CDR3. CDR3 loop: CASSRLRSGTNSYEQYF. In nucleotides, the CDR3 is TGTGCCAGCAGTCGCCTCCGGTCCGGGACCAACTCCTACGAGCAGTACTTC.

The V call is TRBV10-3, the J call TRBJ2-3, with D perhaps matching TRBD2 (5 bases). The CDR3 covers 15 residues. Looked up from germline, CDR1 is ENHRY and CDR2 is SYGVKD. The V end was cut by 2 bases, the J end by 6 bases, with 15 bases between. CDR3 in DNA: TGTGCCATCAGTGAGGGACTCGATACGCTGGATACGCAGTATTTT. The encoded protein is CAISEGLDTLDTQYF.